This T cell receptor beta chain is drawn from a study of memory CD4+ T cells and cytomegalovirus serostatus. Single viable CD3+CD4+CD8-CD45RO+ cells were sorted as the memory CD4+ T cells. Total CD4+ T cells were enriched by CD4 positive selection. This clone appeared a few times. Only in-frame clones appear in the TCRdb table, and some are missing; sequencing was by immunoSEQ multiplex PCR. Of tens of thousands of clones listed, approximately 84% are singletons. The germline CDR1 and CDR2 sequences are SGDLS and YYNGEE. The CDR3 extends over 15 amino acids. V was clipped by 4 bases and J by 1 base, with 14 bases between them.

The origin of this receptor is an adult in good health and CMV-seronegative. Sequencing was performed on memory CD4+ T cells from blood. The chain links TRBV9 to TRBJ1-1; D is unclear. The CDR3 here is CASSPGRIPNTEAFF. The CDR3 nucleotides read TGTGCCAGCAGCCCGGGGAGGATCCCGAACACTGAAGCTTTCTTT. Supplemented by reference TRBV9 and TRBJ1-1, the full variable domain reads DSGVTQTPKHLITATGQRVTLRCSPRSGDLSVYWYQQSLDQGLQFLIQYYNGEERAKGNILERFSAQQFPDLHSELNLSSLELGDSALYFCASSPGRIPNTEAFFGQGTRLTVV.